This T cell receptor (beta chain) was sequenced in a study of PD-1 blockade in classical Hodgkin lymphoma. Study at large: Intravenous nivolumab at 3 mg/kg was given to patients every 2 weeks. Whole-study findings and limits: The repertoire differences lack a defined cause, possibly disease activity or prior therapy.

The method was immunoSEQ multiplex PCR; TCRdb's version includes in-frame clones alone and lacks a portion of them. The sample has 100,000 to 120,000 clones, 80% to 90% seen once; the top ten hold approximately 20%. The CDR3 covers 15 residues. The germline V gene has CDR1 SGHTS and CDR2 YDEGEE. Trimming removed 0 bases at V and 3 bases at J, with 13 bases between. There was relapse after autologous stem cell transplantation in every patient, and there was variation in brentuximab vedotin exposure. As concerns this clone: Its specificity is not known.

This rearrangement joins TRBV5-8 to TRBJ2-7; TRBD1 is a possible D gene (5 bases). The material sequenced was peripheral blood mononuclear cells (PBMCs), taken before the second cycle of nivolumab. This clonotype originated in a human donor with classical Hodgkin lymphoma. The CDR3 protein is CASSLAQGTYYEQYF. DNA of the CDR3: TGTGCCAGCAGCTTGGCTCAGGGAACTTACTACGAGCAGTACTTC.